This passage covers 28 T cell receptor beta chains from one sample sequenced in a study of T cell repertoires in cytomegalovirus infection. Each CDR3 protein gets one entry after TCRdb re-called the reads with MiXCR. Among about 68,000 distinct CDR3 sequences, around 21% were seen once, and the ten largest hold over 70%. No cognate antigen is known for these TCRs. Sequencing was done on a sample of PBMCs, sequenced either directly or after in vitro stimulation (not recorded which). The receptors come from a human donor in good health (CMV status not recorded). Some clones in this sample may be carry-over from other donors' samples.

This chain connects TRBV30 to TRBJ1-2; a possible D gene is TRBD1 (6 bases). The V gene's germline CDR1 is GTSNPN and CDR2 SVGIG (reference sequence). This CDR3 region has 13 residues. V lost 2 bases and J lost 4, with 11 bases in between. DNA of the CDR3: TGTGCCTGGAGTCCCACGACAGGCTATGGCTACACCTTC. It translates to CAWSPTTGYGYTF.

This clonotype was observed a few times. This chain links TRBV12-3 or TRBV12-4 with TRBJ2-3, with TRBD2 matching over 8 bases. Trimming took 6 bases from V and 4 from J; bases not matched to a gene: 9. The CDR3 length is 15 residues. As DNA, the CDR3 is TGTGCCAGCAGCCGACGGGAGGGACCGGCAGATACGCAGTATTTT. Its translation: CASSRREGPADTQYF.

CDR3 sequence reads: CASGAQETQYF. Written as DNA, the CDR3 is TGTGCCAGCGGGGCCCAAGAGACCCAGTACTTC. This chain links TRBV19 with TRBJ2-5; D is possibly TRBD1 or TRBD2 (5 bases each). Trimming stripped 9 bases from V and 1 base from J, with 6 bases between. The CDR3 is made up of 11 amino acids. Germline CDR1 reads LNHDA; CDR2 reads SQIVND (reference sequence).

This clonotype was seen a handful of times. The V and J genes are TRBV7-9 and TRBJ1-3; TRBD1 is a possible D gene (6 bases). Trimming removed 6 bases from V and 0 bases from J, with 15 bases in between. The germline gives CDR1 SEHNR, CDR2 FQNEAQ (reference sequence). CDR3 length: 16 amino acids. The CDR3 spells CASSPDSLDSGNTIYF. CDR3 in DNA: TGTGCCAGCAGTCCGGACAGTCTTGACTCTGGAAACACCATATATTTT. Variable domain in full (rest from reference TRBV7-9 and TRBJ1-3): DTGVSQNPRHKITKRGQNVTFRCDPISEHNRLYWYRQTLGQGPEFLTYFQNEAQLEKSRLLSDRFSAERPKGSFSTLEIQRTEQGDSAMYLCASSPDSLDSGNTIYFGEGSWLTVV.

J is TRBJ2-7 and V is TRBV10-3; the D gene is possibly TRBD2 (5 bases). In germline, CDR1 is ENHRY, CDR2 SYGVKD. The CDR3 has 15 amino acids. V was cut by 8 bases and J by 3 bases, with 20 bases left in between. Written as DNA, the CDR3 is TGTGCCATCGCCGTGATTAGGAGGACCGACTACGAGCAGTACTTC. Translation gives CAIAVIRRTDYEQYF.

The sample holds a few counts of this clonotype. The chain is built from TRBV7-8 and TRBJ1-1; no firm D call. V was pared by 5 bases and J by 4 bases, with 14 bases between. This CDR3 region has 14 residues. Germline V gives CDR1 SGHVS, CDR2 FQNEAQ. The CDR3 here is CASSLRTTGTEAFF. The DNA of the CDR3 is TGTGCCAGCAGCCTTCGAACGACGGGCACTGAAGCTTTCTTT.

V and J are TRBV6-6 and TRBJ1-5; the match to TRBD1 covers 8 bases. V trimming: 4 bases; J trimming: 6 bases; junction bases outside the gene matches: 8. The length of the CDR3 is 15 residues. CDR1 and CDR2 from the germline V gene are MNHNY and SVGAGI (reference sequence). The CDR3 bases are TGTGCCAGCAGTTCAGGGGGCAGGGGTAGTCAGCCCCAGCATTTT. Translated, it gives CASSSGGRGSQPQHF.

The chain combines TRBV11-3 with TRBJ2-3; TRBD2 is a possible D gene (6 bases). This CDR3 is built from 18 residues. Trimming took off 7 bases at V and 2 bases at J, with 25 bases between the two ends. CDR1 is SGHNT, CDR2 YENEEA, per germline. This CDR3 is CASTNSRGLASFTDTQYF. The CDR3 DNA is TGTGCCAGCACCAACTCCCGAGGGCTAGCGAGTTTCACAGATACGCAGTATTTT. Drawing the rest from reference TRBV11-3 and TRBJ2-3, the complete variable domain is EAGVVQSPRYKIIEKKQPVAFWCNPISGHNTLYWYLQNLGQGPELLIRYENEEAVDDSQLPKDRFSAERLKGVDSTLKIQPAELGDSAVYLCASTNSRGLASFTDTQYFGPGTRLTVL.

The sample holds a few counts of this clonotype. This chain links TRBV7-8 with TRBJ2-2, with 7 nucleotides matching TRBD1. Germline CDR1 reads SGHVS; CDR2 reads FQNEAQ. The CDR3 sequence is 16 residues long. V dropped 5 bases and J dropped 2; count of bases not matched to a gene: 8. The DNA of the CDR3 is TGTGCCAGCAGCACCTCGGACAGGAGAAACACCGGGGAGCTGTTTTTT. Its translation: CASSTSDRRNTGELFF.

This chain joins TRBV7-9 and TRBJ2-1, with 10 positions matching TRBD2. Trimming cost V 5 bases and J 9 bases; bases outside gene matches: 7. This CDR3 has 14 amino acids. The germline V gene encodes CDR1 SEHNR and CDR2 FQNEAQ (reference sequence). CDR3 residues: CASSKSGRESEQFF. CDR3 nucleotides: TGTGCCAGCAGCAAAAGCGGGAGGGAGAGTGAGCAGTTCTTC.

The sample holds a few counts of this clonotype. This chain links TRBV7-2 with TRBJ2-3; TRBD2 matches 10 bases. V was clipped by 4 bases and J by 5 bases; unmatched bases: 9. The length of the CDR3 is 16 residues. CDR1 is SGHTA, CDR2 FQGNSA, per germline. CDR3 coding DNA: TGTGCCAGCAGCTCAAGCGGGACTAGCGTAAGAGATACGCAGTATTTT. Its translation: CASSSSGTSVRDTQYF.

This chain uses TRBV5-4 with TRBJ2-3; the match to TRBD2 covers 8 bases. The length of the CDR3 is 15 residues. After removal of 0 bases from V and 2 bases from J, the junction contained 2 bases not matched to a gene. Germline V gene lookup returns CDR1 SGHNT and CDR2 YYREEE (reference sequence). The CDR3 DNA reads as TGTGCCAGCAGCTTGGCTAGCGGGCTCACAGATACGCAGTATTTT. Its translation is CASSLASGLTDTQYF.

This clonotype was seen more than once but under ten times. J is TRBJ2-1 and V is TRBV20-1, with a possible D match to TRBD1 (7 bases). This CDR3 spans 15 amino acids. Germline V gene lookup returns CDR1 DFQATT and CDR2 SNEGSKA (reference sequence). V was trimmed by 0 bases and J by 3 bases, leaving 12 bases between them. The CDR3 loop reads CSARDRGDSYNEQFF. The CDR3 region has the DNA TGCAGTGCTAGAGATCGCGGGGACAGCTACAATGAGCAGTTCTTC.

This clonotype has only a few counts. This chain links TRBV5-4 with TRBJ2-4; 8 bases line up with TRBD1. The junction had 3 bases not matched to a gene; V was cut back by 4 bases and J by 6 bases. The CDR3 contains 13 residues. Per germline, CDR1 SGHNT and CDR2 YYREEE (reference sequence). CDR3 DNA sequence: TGTGCCAGCAGCCTCGGACAGGGAAACATTCAGTACTTC. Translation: CASSLGQGNIQYF.

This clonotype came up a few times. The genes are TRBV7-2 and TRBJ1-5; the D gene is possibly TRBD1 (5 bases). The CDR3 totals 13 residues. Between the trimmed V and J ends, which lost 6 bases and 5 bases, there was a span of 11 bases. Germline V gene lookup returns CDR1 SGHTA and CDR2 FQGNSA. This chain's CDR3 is CASRSGPDQPQHF. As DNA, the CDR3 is TGTGCCAGCAGATCAGGGCCCGATCAGCCCCAGCATTTT.

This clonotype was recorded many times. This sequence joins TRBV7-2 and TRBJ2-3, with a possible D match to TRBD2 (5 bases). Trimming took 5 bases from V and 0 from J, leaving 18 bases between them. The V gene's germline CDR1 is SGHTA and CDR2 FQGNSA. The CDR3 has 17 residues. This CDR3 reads CASSPPGREISTDTQYF. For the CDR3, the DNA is TGTGCCAGCAGCCCTCCTGGAAGGGAGATAAGCACAGATACGCAGTATTTT. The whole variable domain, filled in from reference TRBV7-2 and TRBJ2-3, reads GAGVSQSPSNKVTEKGKDVELRCDPISGHTALYWYRQSLGQGLEFLIYFQGNSAPDKSGLPSDRFSAERTGGSVSTLTIQRTQQEDSAVYLCASSPPGREISTDTQYFGPGTRLTVL.

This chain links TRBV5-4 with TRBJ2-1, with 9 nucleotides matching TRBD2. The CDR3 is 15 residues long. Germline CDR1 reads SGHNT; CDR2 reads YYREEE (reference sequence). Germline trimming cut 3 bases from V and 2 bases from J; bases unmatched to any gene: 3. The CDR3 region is CASSYRLAAYNEQFF. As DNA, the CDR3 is TGTGCCAGCAGCTATCGACTAGCGGCCTACAATGAGCAGTTCTTC. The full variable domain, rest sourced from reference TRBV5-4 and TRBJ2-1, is ETGVTQSPTHLIKTRGQQVTLRCSSQSGHNTVSWYQQALGQGPQFIFQYYREEENGRGNFPPRFSGLQFPNYSSELNVNALELDDSALYLCASSYRLAAYNEQFFGPGTRLTVL.

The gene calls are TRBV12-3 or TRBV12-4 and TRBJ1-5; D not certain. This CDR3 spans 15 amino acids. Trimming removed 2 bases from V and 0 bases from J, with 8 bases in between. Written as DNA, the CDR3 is TGTGCCAGCAGTTTAAATAGTTATAGCAATCAGCCCCAGCATTTT. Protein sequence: CASSLNSYSNQPQHF.

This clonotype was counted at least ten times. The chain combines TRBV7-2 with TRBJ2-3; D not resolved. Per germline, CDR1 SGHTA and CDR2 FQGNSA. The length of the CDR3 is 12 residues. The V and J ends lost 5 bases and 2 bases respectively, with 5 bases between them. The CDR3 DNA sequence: TGTGCCAGCAGCCCGTACACAGATACGCAGTATTTT. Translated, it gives CASSPYTDTQYF.

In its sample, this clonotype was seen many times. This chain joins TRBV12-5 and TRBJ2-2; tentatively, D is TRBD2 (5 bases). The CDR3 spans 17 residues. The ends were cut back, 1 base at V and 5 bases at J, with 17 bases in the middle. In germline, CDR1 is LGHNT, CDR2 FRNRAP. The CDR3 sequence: CASGLEAERMGTGELFF. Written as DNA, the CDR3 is TGTGCTAGTGGTTTGGAGGCGGAGCGGATGGGGACCGGGGAGCTGTTTTTT.

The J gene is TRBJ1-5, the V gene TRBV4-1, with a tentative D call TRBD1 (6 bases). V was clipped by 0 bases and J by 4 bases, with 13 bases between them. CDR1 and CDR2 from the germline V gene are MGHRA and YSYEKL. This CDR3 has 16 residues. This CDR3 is CASSQDRGRSNQPQHF. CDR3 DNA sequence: TGCGCCAGCAGCCAAGACAGGGGAAGGTCTAATCAGCCCCAGCATTTT.

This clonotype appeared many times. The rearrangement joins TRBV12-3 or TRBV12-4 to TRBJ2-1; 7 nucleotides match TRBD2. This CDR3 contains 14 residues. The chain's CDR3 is CATTPGGSYNEQFF. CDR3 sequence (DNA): TGTGCGACCACCCCGGGAGGCTCCTACAATGAGCAGTTCTTC.

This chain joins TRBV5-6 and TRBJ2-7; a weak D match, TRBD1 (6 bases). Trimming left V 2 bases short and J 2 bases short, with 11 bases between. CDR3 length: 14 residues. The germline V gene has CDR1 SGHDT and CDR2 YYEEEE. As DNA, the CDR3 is TGTGCCAGCAGCTTTTTCCAGGGGACCTACGAGCAGTACTTC. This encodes CASSFFQGTYEQYF. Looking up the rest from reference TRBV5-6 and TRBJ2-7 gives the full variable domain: DAGVTQSPTHLIKTRGQQVTLRCSPKSGHDTVSWYQQALGQGPQFIFQYYEEEERQRGNFPDRFSGHQFPNYSSELNVNALLLGDSALYLCASSFFQGTYEQYFGPGTRLTVT.

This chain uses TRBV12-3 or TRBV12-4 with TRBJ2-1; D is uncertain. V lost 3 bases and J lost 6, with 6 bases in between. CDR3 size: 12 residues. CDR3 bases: TGTGCCAGCAGTTTGACGAGCAATGAGCAGTTCTTC. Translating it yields CASSLTSNEQFF.

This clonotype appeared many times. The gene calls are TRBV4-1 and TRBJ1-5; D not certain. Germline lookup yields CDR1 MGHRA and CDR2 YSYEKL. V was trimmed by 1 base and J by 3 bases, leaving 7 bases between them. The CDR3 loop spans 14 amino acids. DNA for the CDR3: TGCGCCAGCAGCCAAGGTCGATACAATCAGCCCCAGCATTTT. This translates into CASSQGRYNQPQHF.

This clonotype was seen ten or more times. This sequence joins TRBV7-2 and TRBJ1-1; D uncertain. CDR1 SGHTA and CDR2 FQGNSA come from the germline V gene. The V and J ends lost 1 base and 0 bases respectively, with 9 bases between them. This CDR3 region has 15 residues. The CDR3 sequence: CASSLVPLMNTEAFF. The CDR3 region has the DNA TGTGCCAGCAGCTTAGTTCCCCTGATGAACACTGAAGCTTTCTTT.

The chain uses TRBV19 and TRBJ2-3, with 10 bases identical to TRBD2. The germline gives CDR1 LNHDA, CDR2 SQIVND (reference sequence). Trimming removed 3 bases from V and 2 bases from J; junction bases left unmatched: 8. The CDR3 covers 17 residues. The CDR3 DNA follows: TGTGCCAGTAGTATTTTGGCTAGCGGGAGCACCACAGATACGCAGTATTTT. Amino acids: CASSILASGSTTDTQYF.

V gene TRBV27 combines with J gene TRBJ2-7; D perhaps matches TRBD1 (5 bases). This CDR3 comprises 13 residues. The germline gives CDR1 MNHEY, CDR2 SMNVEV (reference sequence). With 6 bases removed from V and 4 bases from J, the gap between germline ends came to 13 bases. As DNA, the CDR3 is TGTGCCAGCAGCTTTCTCCAGGGTTACGAGCAGTACTTC. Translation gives CASSFLQGYEQYF.